A single sample is the source of the 26 T cell receptor beta chains below, sequenced in a study of OX40 agonist ivuxolimab in advanced cancers. Sequenced by immunoSEQ multiplex PCR; TCRdb stores in-frame clones only, minus some. Here the sample spans tens of thousands of clones, over 90% being singletons. Sample: CD4+ or CD8+ T cells sorted from blood, taken in a trial of the OX40 agonist ivuxolimab. The receptors stem from an adult with an advanced solid tumor such as melanoma, head and neck, liver or kidney cancer.

The chain is built from TRBV27 and TRBJ1-1; TRBD1 is a possible D gene (5 bases). In germline, CDR1 is MNHEY, CDR2 SMNVEV (reference sequence). Trimming removed 6 bases at V and 5 bases at J, with 16 bases between. The CDR3 length is 14 residues. The CDR3 spells CASSPGGGGTEAFF. In nucleotides, the CDR3 is TGTGCCAGCAGCCCCGGGGGGGGAGGTACTGAAGCTTTCTTT.

The chain combines TRBV7-2 with TRBJ2-2, with D possibly matching TRBD1 (5 bases). Between the trimmed V and J ends, which lost 5 bases and 4 bases, there was a span of 17 bases. Per germline, CDR1 SGHTA and CDR2 FQGNSA. CDR3 length: 16 residues. This CDR3 reads CASSLGRSGPTGELFF. Written as DNA, the CDR3 is TGTGCCAGCAGCCTCGGCCGGTCAGGGCCCACCGGGGAGCTGTTTTTT.

The chain joins TRBV6-5 to TRBJ2-2; 9 bases match TRBD1. Germline lookup yields CDR1 MNHEY and CDR2 SVGAGI. V shed 2 bases and J 3 bases; nucleotides not matched to a gene: 1. The CDR3 runs to 15 residues. The CDR3 nucleotides read TGTGCCAGCAGTTACGACAGGGGGGACACCGGGGAGCTGTTTTTT. Protein sequence: CASSYDRGDTGELFF.

In this sample, this clone turned up once. The CDR3 DNA is TGTGCCAGCAGCTTCACACAGGGGTCCAAAAACATTCAGTACTTC. It specifies CASSFTQGSKNIQYF. The chain carries TRBV7-9 and TRBJ2-4; 7 bases line up with TRBD1. Germline CDR1 SEHNR, CDR2 FQNEAQ (reference sequence). This CDR3 is built from 15 residues. The V segment lost 3 bases and the J segment 2 bases; nucleotides outside the gene matches: 4.

The gene calls are TRBV6-5 and TRBJ2-7; no clear D gene. The length of the CDR3 is 14 residues. V was pared by 0 bases and J by 6 bases, with 12 bases between. Germline V CDR1 and CDR2: MNHEY, SVGAGI. CDR3 nucleotide sequence: TGTGCCAGCAGTTACTCGTCCCTCCCACTCGAGCAGTACTTC. This encodes CASSYSSLPLEQYF.

The genes are TRBV7-9 and TRBJ1-1; weak D call: TRBD1 (5 bases). With 3 bases removed from V and 1 base from J, the gap between germline ends came to 15 bases. This CDR3 has 16 residues. Looked up from germline, CDR1 is SEHNR and CDR2 is FQNEAQ (reference sequence). CDR3 region: CASSLTVDTANTEAFF. In DNA, the CDR3 is TGTGCCAGCAGCTTGACGGTGGACACGGCGAACACTGAAGCTTTCTTT.

As for this clone: One end of the junction varies from germline; a read error may be responsible. The chain is built from TRBV11-2 and TRBJ2-1, with D tentatively TRBD1 or TRBD2 (5 bases each). The CDR3 has 13 residues. Germline V gives CDR1 SGHAT, CDR2 FQNNGV. The CDR3 loop reads CASSSGTDNGQFF. In DNA, the CDR3 is TGTGCCAGCAGCTCGGGGACCGATAATGGGCAGTTCTTC.

The rearrangement links TRBV27 to TRBJ2-5; no clear D gene. CDR1 and CDR2 (germline): MNHEY, SMNVEV (reference sequence). V gave up 0 bases and J gave up 2 bases, with 13 bases separating them. The CDR3 spans 16 residues. Here the CDR3 reads CASSLSALVAQETQYF. The CDR3 DNA reads TGTGCCAGCAGTTTATCGGCCCTAGTGGCACAAGAGACCCAGTACTTC.

The rearrangement joins TRBV18 to TRBJ1-1; D is unclear. The CDR3 runs 16 residues. Germline V gene lookup returns CDR1 KGHSH and CDR2 LQKENI. V lost 6 bases and J lost 0, with 17 bases in between. DNA for the CDR3: TGTGCCAGCTCCATGAGGCATAATACCATGAACACTGAAGCTTTCTTT. The encoded protein is CASSMRHNTMNTEAFF. Filled out from reference TRBV18 and TRBJ1-1, the complete variable domain reads NAGVMQNPRHLVRRRGQEARLRCSPMKGHSHVYWYRQLPEEGLKFMVYLQKENIIDESGMPKERFSAEFPKEGPSILRIQQVVRGDSAAYFCASSMRHNTMNTEAFFGQGTRLTVV.

The chain couples TRBV5-6 to TRBJ2-2, with 13 bases matching TRBD2. The germline gives CDR1 SGHDT, CDR2 YYEEEE. The CDR3 is made up of 17 amino acids. J gave up 3 bases and V 4 bases, and 6 bases lay outside the gene matches. The CDR3 bases are TGTGCCAGCAGCCAAGAACTAGCGGGGGGGCACACCGGGGAGCTGTTTTTT. Its protein product is CASSQELAGGHTGELFF.

The chain uses TRBV12-5 and TRBJ1-3; D is unresolved. There are 16 residues in the CDR3. Trimming shortened V by 0 bases and J by 1 base, and 10 bases separated the two germline ends. CDR1 is LGHNT, CDR2 FRNRAP, per germline. The CDR3 nucleotides read TGTGCTAGTGGTTTGGTACGCCTGGGTTCTGGAAACACCATATATTTT. It translates to CASGLVRLGSGNTIYF.

This chain connects TRBV4-3 to TRBJ2-7; perhaps TRBD2 as D (6 bases). Germline assignment: CDR1 LGHNA and CDR2 YSLEER. The CDR3 spans 14 residues. The V end was cut by 1 base, the J end by 7 bases, with 14 bases between. CDR3 amino acids: CASSQGVGTGEQYF. The CDR3 DNA is TGCGCCAGCAGCCAAGGGGTCGGGACTGGGGAGCAGTACTTC.

The V call is TRBV7-2, the J call TRBJ2-7, with 9 positions matching TRBD1. CDR3 length equals 14 residues. The J segment lost 5 bases and the V segment lost 2 bases, leaving 4 bases of the junction unmatched. The germline CDR1 and CDR2 sequences are SGHTA and FQGNSA. The CDR3 DNA is TGTGCCAGCAGCTTATGGGACAGGGTCAACGAGCAGTACTTC. Amino acid sequence: CASSLWDRVNEQYF. Filled out from reference TRBV7-2 and TRBJ2-7, the complete variable domain reads GAGVSQSPSNKVTEKGKDVELRCDPISGHTALYWYRQSLGQGLEFLIYFQGNSAPDKSGLPSDRFSAERTGGSVSTLTIQRTQQEDSAVYLCASSLWDRVNEQYFGPGTRLTVT.

The V call is TRBV7-9, the J call TRBJ2-1; 7 nucleotides match TRBD2. The CDR3 consists of 14 residues. Germline V gene data show CDR1 as SEHNR and CDR2 as FQNEAQ (reference sequence). Trimming at V came to 6 bases and at J to 8 bases, leaving 10 bases not matched to a gene. The CDR3 spells CASRRPGLLDEQFF. CDR3 bases: TGTGCCAGCAGACGACCGGGACTACTCGATGAGCAGTTCTTC.

The chain is built from TRBV4-1 and TRBJ1-1; 7 bases line up with TRBD1. The CDR3 loop spans 16 amino acids. Unmatched junction bases numbered 7, after V lost 3 bases and J lost 0 bases. Germline values: CDR1 MGHRA, CDR2 YSYEKL. The CDR3 region has the DNA TGCGCCAGCAGCCAGCTTCCGGGACAGCTGAACACTGAAGCTTTCTTT. Translated: CASSQLPGQLNTEAFF.

This clone was seen once. The rearrangement joins TRBV4-1 to TRBJ2-7; a weak D match, TRBD1 (5 bases). The CDR3 sequence is 15 residues long. The germline CDR1 and CDR2 sequences are MGHRA and YSYEKL. V lost 0 bases and J 1 base, leaving 10 bases between the germline ends. CDR3 DNA sequence: TGCGCCAGCAGCCAAGAGGGGCTTCATTCCTACGAGCAGTACTTC. Translating it yields CASSQEGLHSYEQYF.

The chain carries TRBV7-9 and TRBJ2-7; D might be TRBD2 (6 bases). The V gene's germline CDR1 is SEHNR and CDR2 FQNEAQ (reference sequence). Trimming shortened V by 1 base and J by 0 bases, and 13 bases separated the two germline ends. CDR3 size: 16 residues. The CDR3 spells CASSLGAGLSSYEQYF. The CDR3, as DNA: TGTGCCAGCAGCTTAGGGGCGGGACTGAGCTCCTACGAGCAGTACTTC.

This chain uses TRBV7-8 with TRBJ1-5; D not certain. CDR3 length: 13 residues. Germline-derived CDR1 and CDR2 are SGHVS and FQNEAQ. The V gene lost 5 bases and the J gene lost 14 bases, with 19 bases spanning the gap. The CDR3 here is CASSAYPGDGKHF. CDR3 in DNA: TGTGCCAGCAGCGCCTATCCCGGGGATGGGAAGCATTTT.

The chain joins TRBV2 to TRBJ1-1, with 8 bases aligning to TRBD1. CDR3 length equals 12 residues. After removal of 11 bases from V and 1 base from J, the junction contained 3 bases not matched to a gene. The germline CDR1 and CDR2 sequences are SNHLY and FYNNEI. The DNA for the CDR3 is TGTGCCGGCGACAGGGGGAACACTGAAGCTTTCTTT. Translation: CAGDRGNTEAFF.

The J gene is TRBJ1-2, the V gene TRBV5-4, with D possibly being TRBD1 (6 bases). In germline, CDR1 is SGHNT, CDR2 YYREEE (reference sequence). V was trimmed by 4 bases and J by 2 bases, leaving 15 bases between them. CDR3 length equals 15 residues. CDR3 sequence reads: CASSPDRPLNYGYTF. For the CDR3, the DNA is TGTGCCAGCAGCCCTGACAGGCCTCTAAACTATGGCTACACCTTC.

The chain joins TRBV27 to TRBJ1-2, with D possibly TRBD1 on 6 matching bases. The V end lost 2 bases, the J end lost 6 bases, and 13 bases lay between the germline ends. This CDR3 has 14 residues. The germline CDR1 and CDR2 sequences are MNHEY and SMNVEV (reference sequence). As DNA, the CDR3 is TGTGCCAGCAGTTTAACAGGGCTAAGGGATGGCTACACCTTC. Protein: CASSLTGLRDGYTF.

The chain combines TRBV27 with TRBJ1-4, with D possibly matching TRBD1 (5 bases). The CDR3 is 12 residues long. V was clipped by 6 bases and J by 13 bases, with 15 bases between them. CDR1 MNHEY and CDR2 SMNVEV come from the germline V gene (reference sequence). The CDR3 spells CASSLGGGRLFF. Here the CDR3 DNA reads TGTGCCAGCAGCCTAGGTGGGGGTAGACTGTTTTTT.

The chain links TRBV19 to TRBJ1-1, with 10 bases fitting TRBD1. The CDR3 has 15 residues. Germline trimming cut 2 bases from V and 3 bases from J; bases unmatched to any gene: 3. The germline V gene encodes CDR1 LNHDA and CDR2 SQIVND (reference sequence). CDR3 amino acids: CASSIIGQGDTEAFF. DNA of the CDR3: TGTGCCAGTAGTATAATAGGACAGGGGGACACTGAAGCTTTCTTT.

The gene calls are TRBV9 and TRBJ2-7; 12 bases agree with TRBD2. Germline V gene data show CDR1 as SGDLS and CDR2 as YYNGEE. The V gene end was trimmed by 4 bases and the J gene end by 6 bases; junction bases not matched to a gene: 8. CDR3 length equals 15 residues. The CDR3 bases are TGTGCCAGCAGCCCTAGCGGGAGGGCCTACGGCGAGCAGTACTTC. Protein product: CASSPSGRAYGEQYF.

The chain is built from TRBV7-2 and TRBJ2-2; D may be TRBD1 or TRBD2 (5 bases each). Germline-derived CDR1 and CDR2 are SGHTA and FQGNSA. The CDR3 runs to 17 residues. Trimming cost V 3 bases and J 0 bases, with 14 bases left between them. CDR3 DNA sequence: TGTGCCAGCAGCTTCGCCCGGGACGGCTCGAACACCGGGGAGCTGTTTTTT. This translates into CASSFARDGSNTGELFF.

In its sample, this clone was seen once. The gene calls are TRBV7-2 and TRBJ2-5; maybe TRBD2 (6 bases). CDR3 length: 14 amino acids. Germline lookup yields CDR1 SGHTA and CDR2 FQGNSA. V lost 1 base and J 7 bases, leaving 13 bases between the germline ends. CDR3 sequence: CASSLGGGLPTQYF. The CDR3 DNA reads TGTGCCAGCAGCTTAGGGGGAGGCCTTCCGACCCAGTACTTC.